Given below is one TCR beta chain in context. What it recognizes is unknown. The data derive from a study of OX40 agonist ivuxolimab in advanced cancers. Study-wide results and limits: The average count of expanded clones was higher among CD8+ T cells than among CD4+.

This table comes from immunoSEQ multiplex PCR, and its TCRdb copy is limited to in-frame clones, with some not included. This table has tens of thousands of clones, around 90% appearing once. Germline V lookup: CDR1 SGHRS, CDR2 YFSETQ. The CDR3 length is 15 residues. Trimming cost V 3 bases and J 6 bases, with 15 bases left between them. This TCR was sampled from an adult with an advanced solid tumor such as melanoma, head and neck, liver or kidney cancer. The specimen was CD4+ or CD8+ T cells sorted from blood, collected in a trial of the OX40 agonist ivuxolimab. The chain combines TRBV5-1 with TRBJ2-2; D gene ambiguous. The chain's CDR3 is CASSSGPSSSGELFF. CDR3 in DNA: TGCGCCAGCAGCTCCGGTCCTTCGTCTTCCGGGGAGCTGTTTTTT.